The next 23 T cell receptor beta chains were all read from a single sample in a study of T cell repertoires in aging, cancer and after chemotherapy. Amplification of TCR beta used genomic DNA extracted from peripheral blood. A mixed TRB-A/B primer pool amplified rearranged TRB by multiplex touch-down PCR. In TCRdb, the multiplex PCR reads were re-called with MiXCR into one record per CDR3 protein. The table lists a few hundred distinct CDR3 sequences, roughly 31% of them singletons. Sequencing was done on a sample of blood. All receptors derive from a human donor with a solid tumor.

Notes on this clonotype: Germline is not matched at one junction end, which may reflect a read error. V is TRBV5-6 and J is TRBJ1-3; D perhaps matches TRBD1 (6 bases). The CDR3 consists of 15 residues. The germline V gene has CDR1 SGHDT and CDR2 YYEEEE. The CDR3: CASSLDRTGKKHHIF. In nucleotides, the CDR3 is TGTGCCAGCAGCCTGGATAGAACAGGGAAAAAACACCATATATTT.

This clonotype is large within its sample. The V and J genes are TRBV6-1 and TRBJ1-5, with D possibly TRBD1 on 6 matching bases. V shed 5 bases and J shed 3 bases, with 11 bases lying between them. This CDR3 spans 14 amino acids. In germline, CDR1 is MNHNS, CDR2 SASEGT. CDR3 residues: CASSPGQSNQPQHF. In DNA form, the CDR3 reads TGTGCCAGCAGTCCAGGACAGTCCAATCAGCCCCAGCATTTT.

As DNA, the CDR3 is TGTGCCAGTAGTATAAGACAGGGCCATAACACCGGGGAGCTGTTTTTT. Its protein product is CASSIRQGHNTGELFF. The J gene is TRBJ2-2, the V gene TRBV19, with 7 nucleotides matching TRBD1. Per the germline V gene, CDR1 is LNHDA and CDR2 is SQIVND (reference sequence). This CDR3 spans 16 amino acids. V was clipped by 2 bases and J by 2 bases; unmatched bases: 5.

Regarding this clonotype: Given a much more abundant clone one base away, this may be a read error. CDR3 protein: CAIRGGQHYNQQFF. CDR3 in DNA: TGTGCCATCAGGGGAGGGCAGCACTACAATCAGCAGTTCTTC. The chain is built from TRBV10-3 and TRBJ2-1; 7 positions match TRBD2. Germline V gene sequence: CDR1 ENHRY, CDR2 SYGVKD. This CDR3 is 14 amino acids long.

Worth noting for this clonotype: A much larger clone sits a single nucleotide away, making a read error possible. Given the absence of the conserved phenylalanine or tryptophan at the CDR3 end, a read error is likely. V usage is TRBV6-5 and J usage is TRBJ1-4; D call uncertain. The germline gives CDR1 MNHEY, CDR2 SVGAGI. V dropped 0 bases and J dropped 7 bases, with 12 bases sitting between them. The CDR3 sequence is 15 residues long. The CDR3: CASSYSTKGREKLFL. CDR3 in DNA: TGTGCCAGCAGTTACTCGACGAAGGGTCGTGAAAAACTGTTTTTA.

This clonotype is large within its sample. The chain joins TRBV5-6 to TRBJ2-5; D gene uncertain. Germline V lookup: CDR1 SGHDT, CDR2 YYEEEE. V lost 2 bases and J lost 2, with 4 bases in between. This CDR3 region has 12 residues. CDR3 nucleotide sequence: TGTGCCAGCAGCTTCGTTCAAGAGACCCAGTACTTC. Translating gives CASSFVQETQYF.

This clonotype is termed large. The gene calls are TRBV6-5 and TRBJ2-7, with D perhaps matching TRBD2 (5 bases). Trimming removed 0 bases at V and 4 bases at J, with 13 bases between. CDR3 size: 15 residues. Germline loops: CDR1 MNHEY, CDR2 SVGAGI. In DNA form, the CDR3 reads TGTGCCAGCAGTTACTCGAGGGTGGGGTCGTACGAGCAGTACTTC. Encoded protein: CASSYSRVGSYEQYF.

Remarks on this clonotype: This may be a read error: a much more frequent sequence differs by one nucleotide. The rearrangement links TRBV13 to TRBJ2-2, with D uncertain. The V and J ends lost 5 bases and 5 bases respectively, with 12 bases between them. From germline, CDR1 is PRHDT and CDR2 FYEKMQ (reference sequence). The CDR3 consists of 14 residues. The CDR3: CASSIWGWTGELFF. The CDR3 DNA sequence: TGTGCCAGCAGCATCTGGGGATGGACCGGGGAGCTGTTTTTT.

The rearrangement joins TRBV7-9 to TRBJ2-2, with 8 bases aligning to TRBD2. J was trimmed by 1 base and V by 2 bases; bases with no gene match: 3. The CDR3 sequence is 16 residues long. CDR1 and CDR2 (germline): SEHNR, FQNEAQ (reference sequence). CDR3 loop: CASSLTSGGNTGELFF. CDR3 nucleotide sequence: TGTGCCAGCAGCTTAACAAGCGGGGGGAACACCGGGGAGCTGTTTTTT.

In its sample, this clonotype is large. The chain links TRBV30 to TRBJ2-5; a possible D gene is TRBD2 (6 bases). Germline lookup yields CDR1 GTSNPN and CDR2 SVGIG (reference sequence). V gave up 2 bases and J gave up 5 bases, with 9 bases separating them. The length of the CDR3 is 12 residues. CDR3 sequence reads: CAWSPSVETQYF. The CDR3 region has the DNA TGTGCCTGGAGTCCTAGCGTGGAGACCCAGTACTTC.

This clonotype is large within its sample. V usage is TRBV7-6 and J usage is TRBJ2-7; TRBD1 matches 8 bases. V gave up 5 bases and J gave up 6 bases; unmatched junction bases: 3. The CDR3 consists of 12 residues. The germline V gene has CDR1 SGHVS and CDR2 FNYEAQ. In DNA form, the CDR3 reads TGTGCCAGCAGCCTCGACAGGGGCGAGCAGTACTTC. This codes for CASSLDRGEQYF.

This clonotype qualifies as large. The chain employs TRBV19 and TRBJ1-2; D ambiguous. CDR1 LNHDA and CDR2 SQIVND come from the germline V gene (reference sequence). The CDR3 consists of 16 residues. With 6 bases removed from V and 2 bases from J, the gap between germline ends came to 19 bases. CDR3 loop: CASSLFGQRANYGYTF. The CDR3 nucleotides read TGTGCCAGTAGCCTCTTCGGGCAGCGTGCAAACTATGGCTACACCTTC. Using reference TRBV19 and TRBJ1-2 for the parts outside the CDR3, the full variable domain is DGGITQSPKYLFRKEGQNVTLSCEQNLNHDAMYWYRQDPGQGLRLIYYSQIVNDFQKGDIAEGYSVSREKKESFPLTVTSAQKNPTAFYLCASSLFGQRANYGYTFGSGTRLTVV.

The J gene is TRBJ1-1, the V gene TRBV5-6, with D possibly matching TRBD1 (6 bases). V lost 0 bases and J lost 4, with 13 bases in between. Per germline, CDR1 SGHDT and CDR2 YYEEEE. CDR3 length: 15 amino acids. The CDR3 sequence: CASSLVGGGPTEAFF. The CDR3 region has the DNA TGTGCCAGCAGCTTGGTTGGCGGGGGGCCCACTGAAGCTTTCTTT. Filled out from reference TRBV5-6 and TRBJ1-1, the complete variable domain reads DAGVTQSPTHLIKTRGQQVTLRCSPKSGHDTVSWYQQALGQGPQFIFQYYEEEERQRGNFPDRFSGHQFPNYSSELNVNALLLGDSALYLCASSLVGGGPTEAFFGQGTRLTVV.

By frequency in the sample, this clonotype is large. V is TRBV5-5 and J is TRBJ2-3; the D is unclear. V shed 0 bases and J shed 1 base, with 6 bases lying between them. The CDR3 consists of 14 residues. Germline V CDR1 and CDR2: SGHKS, YYEKEE (reference sequence). Here the CDR3 reads CASSLDPGTDTQYF. The CDR3 region has the DNA TGTGCCAGCAGCTTGGACCCAGGCACAGATACGCAGTATTTT.

This clonotype is large in the sample. This rearrangement joins TRBV12-3 or TRBV12-4 to TRBJ2-1; D is perhaps TRBD2 (6 bases). V was pared by 5 bases and J by 6 bases, with 14 bases between. The CDR3 has 14 residues. The chain's CDR3 is CASSPPRGGNEQFF. CDR3 sequence (DNA): TGTGCCAGCAGTCCCCCAAGGGGAGGCAATGAGCAGTTCTTC.

This clonotype is large (0.1 to 1%) within its sample. The V gene is TRBV27, the J gene TRBJ2-2; D is possibly TRBD2 (7 bases). There are 17 residues in the CDR3. Germline V gene lookup returns CDR1 MNHEY and CDR2 SMNVEV (reference sequence). V lost 4 bases, J lost 7 bases, and 22 bases lay in between. CDR3 in DNA: TGTGCCAGCAGTTCCCCAGGGCGGGGGCGGTTTTTCGGGGAGCTGTTTTTT. Protein sequence: CASSSPGRGRFFGELFF.

This clonotype has a single count. This sequence joins TRBV6-6 and TRBJ1-1; no firm D call. V was clipped by 0 bases and J by 0 bases, with 11 bases between them. This CDR3 spans 16 amino acids. The germline gives CDR1 MNHNY, CDR2 SVGAGI (reference sequence). The CDR3 is CASSYSSTSMNTEAFF. DNA for the CDR3: TGTGCCAGCAGTTACTCTTCGACGTCCATGAACACTGAAGCTTTCTTT.

The J gene is TRBJ2-1, the V gene TRBV7-6; 9 positions agree with TRBD2. The CDR3 runs 15 residues. The germline CDR1 and CDR2 sequences are SGHVS and FNYEAQ. The V and J ends lost 1 base and 6 bases, in that order; junction bases with no gene match: 4. The CDR3 reads CASSLEAGGINEQFF. The CDR3 DNA is TGTGCCAGCAGCTTAGAGGCGGGAGGGATCAATGAGCAGTTCTTC.

This chain joins TRBV27 and TRBJ2-1; 12 bases fit TRBD2. There are 16 residues in the CDR3. Trimming took 3 bases from V and 4 from J; bases not matched to a gene: 4. The germline gives CDR1 MNHEY, CDR2 SMNVEV (reference sequence). The CDR3 protein is CASSLTSGSAYNEQFF. The CDR3 bases are TGTGCCAGCAGTTTGACTAGCGGGAGTGCATACAATGAGCAGTTCTTC.

The rearrangement uses TRBV7-2 and TRBJ1-2; no clear D gene. CDR1 and CDR2 (germline): SGHTA, FQGNSA. This CDR3 has 16 residues. V shed 5 bases and J shed 7 bases, with 23 bases lying between them. The CDR3 is CASSPGQTLYVSGYTF. CDR3 nucleotide sequence: TGTGCCAGCAGCCCCGGGCAGACTTTGTATGTATCTGGCTACACCTTC.

By share, this clonotype counts as hyperexpanded (1% or more). The V gene is TRBV7-6, the J gene TRBJ2-5, with D possibly TRBD1 on 6 matching bases. The CDR3 covers 11 residues. Germline V gives CDR1 SGHVS, CDR2 FNYEAQ. Trimming took off 6 bases at V and 5 bases at J, with 7 bases between the two ends. Written as DNA, the CDR3 is TGTGCCAGCAGTAGGGGGGAGACCCAGTACTTC. It is translated as CASSRGETQYF.

This clonotype is large within its sample. The chain couples TRBV19 to TRBJ1-1; D not resolved. With 0 bases removed from V and 3 bases from J, the gap between germline ends came to 5 bases. CDR1 LNHDA and CDR2 SQIVND come from the germline V gene (reference sequence). This CDR3 is built from 13 residues. CDR3 region: CASSIDGYTEAFF. The CDR3 DNA follows: TGTGCCAGTAGTATAGATGGTTACACTGAAGCTTTCTTT.

The rearrangement links TRBV21-1 to TRBJ2-7. TRBV21-1 is marked as a pseudogene. CDR3 length: 12 residues. CDR3 sequence: CARYDAAYEQYF. CDR3 coding DNA: TGTGCCAGATACGACGCGGCCTACGAGCAGTACTTC.